This T cell receptor beta chain was identified during a study of OX40 agonist ivuxolimab in advanced cancers. Study-level findings and limits: Certain nonresponders likewise exhibited a low normalized T-cell clonal expansion.

This CDR3 comprises 12 residues. V shed 4 bases and J shed 8 bases, with 14 bases lying between them. Germline V CDR1 and CDR2: SQVTM, ANQGSEA. Generated by immunoSEQ multiplex PCR, the TCRdb table keeps only in-frame clones and is missing some. The data show about 70,000 clones, with over 75% seen just once and 5% held by the top ten. On this clone itself: Its target is unknown.

Sequencing used CD4+ or CD8+ T cells sorted from blood, obtained in a trial of the OX40 agonist ivuxolimab. The TCR originated in an adult with an advanced solid tumor such as melanoma, head and neck, liver or kidney cancer. The chain combines TRBV29-1 with TRBJ1-2, with D perhaps matching TRBD1 (6 bases). The DNA of the CDR3 is TGCAGCGTTGTTCCAGGGGCCGACGGCTACACCTTC. Its protein is CSVVPGADGYTF.